The present TCR beta chain was sequenced within a study of regulatory T cells in long-lasting Graves disease. HTBI primers from iRepertoire and Arm-PCR of CDR3 regions yielded the TCR beta libraries. TCRdb analysed the multiplex PCR reads with MiXCR anew, one entry per CDR3 protein. In the table there are 500,000 or so distinct CDR3 sequences, around 15% of which are singletons. CDR1 is DFQATT, CDR2 SNEGSKA, per germline (reference sequence). Trimming stripped 3 bases from V and 1 base from J, with 11 bases between. The CDR3 contains 14 residues. Time point meaning: newly diagnosed GD, antithyroid drugs for less than 3 months. The TCR library was made from RNA extracted from PBMCs. This sample also appeared in a second study, on T cells in Graves' hyperthyroidism and ophthalmopathy. According to that study: HTBI primers drove first-round RT-PCR of the TCR CDR3.

The V and J genes are TRBV20-1 and TRBJ2-3, with D perhaps matching TRBD2 (5 bases). The sequence was obtained from a woman aged 45-65 years with Graves disease. Here the sequenced sample was peripheral blood mononuclear cells (PBMCs), taken at new diagnosis, from a patient treated with antithyroid drugs. The DNA of the CDR3 is TGCAGTGCTAGTTCGCGGGCCGGCACAGATACGCAGTATTTT. Translated, it gives CSASSRAGTDTQYF.